This entry is about one T cell receptor beta chain. The antigen remains undetermined. This record comes from a study of cytomegalovirus exposure and HLA in healthy donors. Study-wide results and caveats: In vitro checks showed that a few CMV-associated chains really do target CMV antigens. As was reported, the classifier diagnosed cytomegalovirus status with high specificity and sensitivity. It was reported that TCR beta sequences correctly inferred the HLA-A and HLA-B alleles for most subjects.

PCR employed 60 Vbeta and 13 Jbeta primers. Repertoires were generated with immunoSEQ multiplex PCR, while TCRdb's copy carries only in-frame clones and drops some. The sample yields some 180,000 clones, about 85% seen once. Sequenced input: PBMCs. This receptor was identified in a girl between 5 and 17 years old in good health and CMV-seropositive.

In DNA form, the CDR3 reads TGTGCCAGCAGCCCTACGGTACAGGGGGCAATGAACTATGGCTACACCTTC. Translated: CASSPTVQGAMNYGYTF. V is TRBV4-2 and J is TRBJ1-2, with 9 bases identical to TRBD1. From germline, CDR1 is LGHNA and CDR2 YNFKEQ. This CDR3 is 17 amino acids long. Germline trimming cut 4 bases from V and 2 bases from J; bases unmatched to any gene: 11.